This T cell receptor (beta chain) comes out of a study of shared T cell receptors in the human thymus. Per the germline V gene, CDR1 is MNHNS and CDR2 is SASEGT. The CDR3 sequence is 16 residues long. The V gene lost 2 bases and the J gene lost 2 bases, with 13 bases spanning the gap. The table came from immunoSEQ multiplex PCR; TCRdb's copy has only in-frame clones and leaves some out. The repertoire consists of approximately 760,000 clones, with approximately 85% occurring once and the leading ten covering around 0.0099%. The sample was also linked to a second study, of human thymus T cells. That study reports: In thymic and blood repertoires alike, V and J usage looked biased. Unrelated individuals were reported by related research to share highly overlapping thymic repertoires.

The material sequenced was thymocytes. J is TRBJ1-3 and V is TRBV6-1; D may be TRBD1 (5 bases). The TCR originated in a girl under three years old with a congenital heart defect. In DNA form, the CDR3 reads TGTGCCAGCAGTGAACGGCAGGGATCGACTGGAAACACCATATATTTT. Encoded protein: CASSERQGSTGNTIYF.